Presented here are 18 T cell receptor beta chains from one specimen sequenced in a study of T-cell memory formation after mild COVID-19. TCRdb analysed the 5' RACE reads with MiXCR anew, one entry per CDR3 protein. The sample carries roughly 80,000 distinct CDR3 sequences, about 15% recorded once. Material: PBMCs or a T cell subset sorted from them (not recorded which). These receptors were collected from an adult woman who had mild COVID-19 (a few samples of this study predate the infection). Cell type and time point are not known.

The CDR3 reads CARTLDEQYF. The CDR3 DNA is TGCGCCAGGACCCTTGACGAGCAGTACTTC. The chain carries TRBV23-1 and TRBJ2-7, with D unclear. TRBV23-1 is an ORF; its function is uncertain. Trimming shortened V by 9 bases and J by 5 bases, and 8 bases separated the two germline ends. The CDR3 length is 10 residues.

This clonotype has only a few counts. The gene calls are TRBV23-1 and TRBJ2-4, with 8 bases identical to TRBD1. TRBV23-1 is designated an ORF whose function remains uncertain. The length of the CDR3 is 19 residues. The junction had 11 bases not matched to a gene; V was cut back by 1 base and J by 0 bases. CDR3 sequence reads: CASSQFAGQESLAKNIQYF. In DNA, the CDR3 is TGCGCCAGCAGTCAATTCGCGGGACAGGAATCCCTAGCCAAAAACATTCAGTACTTC.

This clonotype was seen only a few times. The CDR3 nucleotides read TGTGCCAGTAGTGCAGGACTTCCCATGGAACAGTTCTTC. Translated: CASSAGLPMEQFF. V and J are TRBV19 and TRBJ2-1; TRBD2 is a possible D gene (5 bases). V gave up 5 bases and J gave up 13 bases, with 18 bases separating them. Germline assignment: CDR1 LNHDA and CDR2 SQIVND (reference sequence). The CDR3 runs to 13 residues.

This clonotype was recorded a few times. This chain connects TRBV7-9 to TRBJ2-3, with D hard to call. Per germline, CDR1 SEHNR and CDR2 FQNEAQ (reference sequence). V was pared by 2 bases and J by 2 bases, with 5 bases between. There are 13 residues in the CDR3. CDR3: CASSLKLTDTQYF. DNA of the CDR3: TGTGCCAGCAGCTTAAAGCTCACAGATACGCAGTATTTT.

This clonotype was detected only a few times. V usage is TRBV7-9 and J usage is TRBJ2-3, with D possibly being TRBD1 (5 bases). Germline values: CDR1 SEHNR, CDR2 FQNEAQ (reference sequence). The CDR3 sequence is 17 residues long. V lost 1 base and J 4 bases, leaving 18 bases between the germline ends. The CDR3 DNA reads as TGTGCCAGCAGCTTAGAATTGGTCATCCAAGGGGCAGATACGCAGTATTTT. Its translation is CASSLELVIQGADTQYF.

In its sample, this clonotype was seen a few times. The CDR3 DNA reads as TGTGCCACCAGTGATTCGGACAGGGCGGGTAAGCAGTACTTC. This gives the protein CATSDSDRAGKQYF. The chain combines TRBV24-1 with TRBJ2-7; 8 nucleotides match TRBD1. The CDR3 runs 14 residues. V lost 2 bases, J lost 8 bases, and 7 bases stayed unmatched. CDR1 and CDR2 (germline): KGHDR, SFDVKD.

In its sample, this clonotype was seen a few times. V gene TRBV20-1 combines with J gene TRBJ2-2; a weak D match, TRBD1 (6 bases). Deletions cut 6 bases from V and 0 bases from J, with 8 bases between. Germline CDR1 DFQATT, CDR2 SNEGSKA (reference sequence). The CDR3 is made up of 13 amino acids. The CDR3 DNA reads as TGCAGTGCGGGGGCGGCGAACACCGGGGAGCTGTTTTTT. This sequence encodes CSAGAANTGELFF.

The rearrangement links TRBV6-2 or TRBV6-3 to TRBJ2-2; 8 nucleotides agree with TRBD1. The V and J ends lost 2 bases and 4 bases, in that order; junction bases with no gene match: 12. Germline lookup yields CDR1 MNHEY and CDR2 SVGEGT. The CDR3 is made up of 18 amino acids. CDR3 coding DNA: TGTGCCAGCAGTTACAGAGTAGCCCAGGGGGCTCTCACCGGGGAGCTGTTTTTT. This codes for CASSYRVAQGALTGELFF.

The chain couples TRBV6-1 to TRBJ2-4; 13 bases are a match to TRBD2. V dropped 7 bases and J dropped 0; count of bases not matched to a gene: 6. The germline V gene has CDR1 MNHNS and CDR2 SASEGT. CDR3 length equals 17 residues. The CDR3 sequence: CASTGLAGALAKNIQYF. The CDR3 DNA follows: TGTGCCAGCACCGGACTAGCGGGGGCTTTAGCCAAAAACATTCAGTACTTC.

The V and J genes are TRBV12-3 or TRBV12-4 and TRBJ1-6; no reliable D call. This CDR3 contains 14 residues. Trimming took off 5 bases at V and 5 bases at J, with 10 bases between the two ends. CDR3 coding DNA: TGTGCCAGCAGTCTCCTAGCTAATAATTCACCCCTCCACTTT. Protein: CASSLLANNSPLHF.

The CDR3 loop is CATSEATDRGYEQYF. The CDR3 DNA reads as TGTGCCACCAGTGAGGCTACGGACAGGGGCTACGAGCAGTACTTC. The chain is built from TRBV24-1 and TRBJ2-7; 9 nucleotides agree with TRBD1. J lost 3 bases, V lost 4 bases, and 6 bases had no gene match. Germline V gene lookup returns CDR1 KGHDR and CDR2 SFDVKD. The CDR3 consists of 15 residues.

The J gene is TRBJ2-5, the V gene TRBV7-9, with D possibly called TRBD1 or TRBD2 (6 bases each). Germline loops: CDR1 SEHNR, CDR2 FQNEAQ (reference sequence). Trimming removed 1 base at V and 5 bases at J, with 11 bases between. The CDR3 is made up of 14 amino acids. Written as DNA, the CDR3 is TGTGCCAGCAGCTTAGAGCCGGGGGCGGAGACCCAGTACTTC. It translates to CASSLEPGAETQYF.

This clonotype was counted a few times. The rearrangement uses TRBV9 and TRBJ2-6; TRBD2 matches 12 bases. Per germline, CDR1 SGDLS and CDR2 YYNGEE. V lost 2 bases to trimming and J lost 2 bases; unmatched junction nucleotides: 11. This CDR3 spans 20 amino acids. The CDR3 bases are TGTGCCAGCAGCGTGACTAGCGGGGGCCGTATCGCTCCTGGGGCCAACGTCCTGACTTTC. As protein: CASSVTSGGRIAPGANVLTF.

This sequence joins TRBV7-9 and TRBJ2-2; weak D call: TRBD1 (6 bases). V lost 5 bases to trimming and J lost 5 bases, with 12 bases between them. The CDR3 has 14 amino acids. The germline gives CDR1 SEHNR, CDR2 FQNEAQ (reference sequence). CDR3 sequence: CASSTQQGTGELFF. The CDR3 nucleotides are TGTGCCAGCAGCACTCAACAGGGAACCGGGGAGCTGTTTTTT.

V gene TRBV7-9 combines with J gene TRBJ2-1, with 10 bases aligning to TRBD2. Germline trimming cut 3 bases from V and 8 bases from J; bases unmatched to any gene: 7. The CDR3 sequence is 15 residues long. Germline lookup yields CDR1 SEHNR and CDR2 FQNEAQ (reference sequence). In DNA form, the CDR3 reads TGTGCCAGCAGCTTCGAGCGGGAGGGCCGTTATGAGCAGTTCTTC. Translating gives CASSFEREGRYEQFF.

The chain combines TRBV5-1 with TRBJ2-7; possibly TRBD2 for D (5 bases). Trimming took 0 bases from V and 2 from J, leaving 21 bases between them. Germline V gives CDR1 SGHRS, CDR2 YFSETQ. This CDR3 has 18 amino acids. The CDR3 sequence is CASSLVGEGRKQAYEQYF. The CDR3 DNA reads as TGCGCCAGCAGCTTGGTTGGCGAGGGCAGAAAGCAGGCCTACGAGCAGTACTTC.

This sequence joins TRBV6-6 and TRBJ2-7; D ambiguous. The CDR3 spans 14 residues. With 0 bases removed from V and 3 bases from J, the gap between germline ends came to 9 bases. Germline assignment: CDR1 MNHNY and CDR2 SVGAGI (reference sequence). As DNA, the CDR3 is TGTGCCAGCAGTTACTCGGCGGCCGTCTACGAGCAGTACTTC. It specifies CASSYSAAVYEQYF.

J is TRBJ2-1 and V is TRBV9; the D is unclear. This CDR3 spans 13 amino acids. CDR1 SGDLS and CDR2 YYNGEE come from the germline V gene. Trimming removed 0 bases from V and 4 bases from J, with 5 bases in between. The chain's CDR3 is CASSVAEYNEQFF. As DNA, the CDR3 is TGTGCCAGCAGCGTAGCGGAGTACAATGAGCAGTTCTTC.